Listed here are 7 T cell receptor beta chains from one sample, sequenced in a study of blood T cell repertoires in COVID-19. Produced via immunoSEQ multiplex PCR; TCRdb's table is partial and in-frame only. The table includes a few hundred thousand clones, around 90% detected once. The sequencing sample was made of peripheral blood. The receptor set was obtained from a young man with active or convalescent COVID-19.

The chain links TRBV5-5 to TRBJ1-3; D is ambiguous. Germline CDR1 SGHKS, CDR2 YYEKEE (reference sequence). Trimming shortened V by 4 bases and J by 4 bases, and 9 bases separated the two germline ends. The CDR3 spans 13 residues. The CDR3 protein is CASSHRLGNTIYF. CDR3 coding DNA: TGTGCCAGCAGCCACCGGTTGGGAAACACCATATATTTT.

V gene TRBV13 combines with J gene TRBJ2-5; the match to TRBD2 covers 11 bases. After removal of 4 bases from V and 5 bases from J, the junction contained 3 bases not matched to a gene. From germline, CDR1 is PRHDT and CDR2 FYEKMQ (reference sequence). CDR3 length equals 14 residues. The CDR3 is CASSSGTSGETQYF. DNA for the CDR3: TGTGCCAGCAGCTCCGGGACTAGCGGCGAGACCCAGTACTTC. Full variable domain (outside the CDR3, taken from reference TRBV13 and TRBJ2-5): AAGVIQSPRHLIKEKRETATLKCYPIPRHDTVYWYQQGPGQDPQFLISFYEKMQSDKGSIPDRFSAQQFSDYHSELNMSSLELGDSALYFCASSSGTSGETQYFGPGTRLLVL.

This clone was counted once. This sequence joins TRBV10-1 and TRBJ2-5, with TRBD1 matching over 7 bases. CDR3 length equals 11 residues. The V gene's germline CDR1 is WNHNN and CDR2 SYGVQD (reference sequence). After removal of 9 bases from V and 7 bases from J, the junction contained 5 bases not matched to a gene. This CDR3 is CARTGSLTQYF. CDR3 nucleotides: TGCGCCAGGACAGGGTCCTTGACCCAGTACTTC.

V is TRBV7-9 and J is TRBJ1-5; TRBD1 is a possible D gene (6 bases). Germline-derived CDR1 and CDR2 are SEHNR and FQNEAQ (reference sequence). The ends were cut back, 8 bases at V and 4 bases at J, with 15 bases in the middle. This CDR3 contains 14 residues. The CDR3 here is CASGTTDSNQPQHF. The CDR3, as DNA: TGTGCCAGCGGAACGACGGACAGTAATCAGCCCCAGCATTTT.

This rearrangement joins TRBV7-2 to TRBJ2-7; D uncertain. The CDR3 runs to 15 residues. In germline, CDR1 is SGHTA, CDR2 FQGNSA. Between the trimmed V and J ends, which lost 6 bases and 1 base, there was a span of 16 bases. The CDR3 DNA reads as TGTGCCAGCAGGGTTGTCCCTGGGCCTTCCTACGAGCAGTACTTC. Its translation: CASRVVPGPSYEQYF. Full variable domain (missing parts from reference TRBV7-2 and TRBJ2-7): GAGVSQSPSNKVTEKGKDVELRCDPISGHTALYWYRQSLGQGLEFLIYFQGNSAPDKSGLPSDRFSAERTGGSVSTLTIQRTQQEDSAVYLCASRVVPGPSYEQYFGPGTRLTVT.

In this sample, this clone turned up a few times. V and J are TRBV27 and TRBJ1-5; D not certain. The CDR3 is 13 amino acids. The ends were cut back, 0 bases at V and 7 bases at J, with 7 bases in the middle. Germline-derived CDR1 and CDR2 are MNHEY and SMNVEV (reference sequence). CDR3 in DNA: TGTGCCAGCAGTTTATCCCCTGGCCAGCCCCAGCATTTT. It specifies CASSLSPGQPQHF.

The chain carries TRBV14 and TRBJ1-5; possible D gene TRBD1, 5 bases. The CDR3 runs 15 residues. Per germline, CDR1 SGHDN and CDR2 FVKESK. Trimming removed 4 bases at V and 2 bases at J, with 12 bases between. For the CDR3, the DNA is TGTGCCAGCAGCCCTGGGGGGTTTGGCAATCAGCCCCAGCATTTT. This encodes CASSPGGFGNQPQHF.